These 2 T cell receptor beta chains originate from one sample sequenced in a study of cytomegalovirus exposure and HLA in healthy donors (dated by TCRdb to 2017 to 2019). Receptors were amplified or captured by the immunoSEQ multiplex PCR assay. In TCRdb, the immuneACCESS table is reduced to in-frame sequences with V and J assigned. These tables do not hold every clone; where another copy was compared, an unresolved V gene accounts for under half, and the others remain unexplained. For this sample the table gives over 110,000 clones, of which about 87% were detected only once. The ten largest clones capture less than 9% of the sample. Material: PBMCs. These TCRs come from a man between 18 and 29 years old in good health and CMV-seropositive.

The chain employs TRBV6-4 and TRBJ2-3; possibly TRBD2 for D (7 bases). The CDR3 totals 14 residues. V was cut by 9 bases and J by 6 bases, with 19 bases left in between. Germline assignment: CDR1 MRHNA and CDR2 SNTAGT. The CDR3 coding sequence is TGTGCCAGTTCGCCGAAGGGGGGGCTGGATACGCAGTATTTT. Translating it yields CASSPKGGLDTQYF.

This sequence joins TRBV7-2 and TRBJ2-1; TRBD2 aligns across 10 bases. From germline, CDR1 is SGHTA and CDR2 FQGNSA. This CDR3 has 15 amino acids. The junction had 14 bases not matched to a gene; V was cut back by 5 bases and J by 13 bases. The CDR3 sequence is CASSPQGLADLPQFF. For the CDR3, the DNA is TGTGCCAGCAGCCCCCAAGGACTAGCGGATCTGCCCCAGTTCTTC.